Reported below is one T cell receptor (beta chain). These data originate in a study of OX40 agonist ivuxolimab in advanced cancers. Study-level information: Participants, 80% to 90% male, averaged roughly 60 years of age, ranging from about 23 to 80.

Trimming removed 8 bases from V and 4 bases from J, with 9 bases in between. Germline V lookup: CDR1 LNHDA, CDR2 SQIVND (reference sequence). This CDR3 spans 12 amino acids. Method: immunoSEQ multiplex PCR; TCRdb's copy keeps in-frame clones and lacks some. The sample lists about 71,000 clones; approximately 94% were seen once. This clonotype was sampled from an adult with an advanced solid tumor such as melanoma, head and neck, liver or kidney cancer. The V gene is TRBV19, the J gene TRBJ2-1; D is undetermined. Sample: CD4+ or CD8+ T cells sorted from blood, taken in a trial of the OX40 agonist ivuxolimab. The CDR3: CASGQVYNEQFF. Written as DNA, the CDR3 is TGTGCCAGTGGGCAGGTATACAATGAGCAGTTCTTC.